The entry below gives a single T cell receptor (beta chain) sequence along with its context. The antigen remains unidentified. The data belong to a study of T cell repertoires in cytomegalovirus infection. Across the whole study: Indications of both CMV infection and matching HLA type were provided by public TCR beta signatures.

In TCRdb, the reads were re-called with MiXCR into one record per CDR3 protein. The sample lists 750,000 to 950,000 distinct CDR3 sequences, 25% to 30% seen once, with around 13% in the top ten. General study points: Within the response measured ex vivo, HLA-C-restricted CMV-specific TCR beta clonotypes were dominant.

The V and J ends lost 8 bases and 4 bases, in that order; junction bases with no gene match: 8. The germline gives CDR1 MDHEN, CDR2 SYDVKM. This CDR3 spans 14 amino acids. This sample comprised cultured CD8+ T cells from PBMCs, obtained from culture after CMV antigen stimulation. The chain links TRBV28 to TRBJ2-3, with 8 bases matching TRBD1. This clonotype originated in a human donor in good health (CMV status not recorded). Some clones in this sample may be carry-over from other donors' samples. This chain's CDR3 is CASFVTGGADTQYF. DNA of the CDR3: TGTGCCAGCTTTGTTACAGGGGGAGCAGATACGCAGTATTTT.